The 8 T cell receptor beta chains below were found in one sample sequenced in a study of blood T cell repertoires in COVID-19 (dated by TCRdb to the early 2020s). The library was built by means of the immunoSEQ multiplex PCR assay. TCRdb took this table from immuneACCESS and kept in-frame rearrangements with V and J called. Such tables lack part of the clones; where checked against another copy, unresolved V genes explain under half of the gap, and the rest is unexplained. Present in this sample are 440,000 or so clones, 89% of which were seen just once. The top ten clones comprise around 1.5% of the sample. Sequences were obtained from peripheral blood. Receptors were obtained from a woman aged 40 to 50 with COVID-19, enrolled during active disease.

This rearrangement joins TRBV2 to TRBJ2-1; tentative D call: TRBD2 (5 bases). The CDR3 covers 13 residues. Deletions cut 11 bases from V and 11 bases from J, with 22 bases between. Germline CDR1 reads SNHLY; CDR2 reads FYNNEI. The CDR3 loop is CAARRNREGKQFF. In DNA, the CDR3 is TGTGCCGCACGCCGGAACCGAGAGGGTAAGCAGTTCTTC.

The V call is TRBV5-4, the J call TRBJ1-2; D is unclear. Trimming took off 3 bases at V and 3 bases at J, with 12 bases between the two ends. CDR3 length: 14 amino acids. Germline CDR1 reads SGHNT; CDR2 reads YYREEE (reference sequence). Here the CDR3 DNA reads TGTGCCAGCAGCTCAACGGGGAGGGACTATGGCTACACCTTC. It is translated as CASSSTGRDYGYTF. Using reference TRBV5-4 and TRBJ1-2 for the parts outside the CDR3, the full variable domain is ETGVTQSPTHLIKTRGQQVTLRCSSQSGHNTVSWYQQALGQGPQFIFQYYREEENGRGNFPPRFSGLQFPNYSSELNVNALELDDSALYLCASSSTGRDYGYTFGSGTRLTVV.

The genes are TRBV27 and TRBJ1-1; D ambiguous. V lost 8 bases and J lost 11, with 15 bases in between. The germline CDR1 and CDR2 sequences are MNHEY and SMNVEV (reference sequence). The CDR3 extends over 11 amino acids. CDR3 loop: CASGPGWLAFF. CDR3 sequence (DNA): TGTGCCAGCGGGCCGGGGTGGCTGGCTTTCTTT.

V usage is TRBV6-5 and J usage is TRBJ1-1; D not certain. V was cut by 2 bases and J by 1 base, with 8 bases left in between. The CDR3 covers 14 residues. Germline V gene sequence: CDR1 MNHEY, CDR2 SVGAGI. As DNA, the CDR3 is TGTGCCAGCAGTTACCTCGGTGGGAACACTGAAGCTTTCTTT. The encoded protein is CASSYLGGNTEAFF.

The rearrangement links TRBV28 to TRBJ2-5; the D gene is possibly TRBD1 (5 bases). This CDR3 contains 14 residues. Germline-derived CDR1 and CDR2 are MDHEN and SYDVKM. Deletions cut 2 bases from V and 1 base from J, with 8 bases between. CDR3 loop: CASSLRQGQETQYF. CDR3 in DNA: TGTGCCAGCAGTTTACGGCAGGGCCAAGAGACCCAGTACTTC.

The J gene is TRBJ2-5, the V gene TRBV5-4; the D is unclear. CDR1 is SGHNT, CDR2 YYREEE, per germline (reference sequence). V was trimmed by 4 bases and J by 4 bases, leaving 14 bases between them. This CDR3 contains 14 residues. CDR3 residues: CASSLPSNGETQYF. CDR3 DNA: TGTGCCAGCAGCCTACCCTCAAATGGAGAGACCCAGTACTTC.

This chain connects TRBV5-1 to TRBJ1-3, with a possible D match to TRBD1 (5 bases). Trimming cost V 1 base and J 0 bases, with 14 bases left between them. The V gene's germline CDR1 is SGHRS and CDR2 YFSETQ. The CDR3 sequence is 17 residues long. In DNA form, the CDR3 reads TGCGCCAGCAGCTTGCTCCCTCGAGACAGCTCTGGAAACACCATATATTTT. As protein: CASSLLPRDSSGNTIYF.

The gene calls are TRBV6-2 or TRBV6-3 and TRBJ2-3, with D possibly matching TRBD2 (6 bases). The CDR3 is made up of 15 amino acids. From germline, CDR1 is MNHEY and CDR2 SVGEGT. V lost 2 bases and J lost 6, with 15 bases in between. The CDR3 nucleotides read TGTGCCAGCAGTTACAAACTAGCTCTTGCGGATACGCAGTATTTT. This gives the protein CASSYKLALADTQYF.